A single sample gave rise to the 15 T cell receptor beta chains below, sequenced in a study of T cell responses to AZD1222 COVID-19 vaccine. Clones were read by immunoSEQ multiplex PCR, and TCRdb kept only the in-frame ones, dropping some. Altogether 95,000 to 150,000 clones are present, around nine tenths being singletons, with the ten largest covering under 7%. Sequencing was performed on peripheral blood, taken on day 0 of AZD1222 vaccination. These receptors were taken from an adult in good health.

The J gene is TRBJ1-5, the V gene TRBV6-1; D remains ambiguous. Trimming took off 0 bases at V and 3 bases at J, with 12 bases between the two ends. Germline lookup yields CDR1 MNHNS and CDR2 SASEGT. The CDR3 covers 16 residues. The CDR3 nucleotides are TGTGCCAGCAGTGAAGCGCCCAGTAGTTTCAATCAGCCCCAGCATTTT. Translating gives CASSEAPSSFNQPQHF.

This chain connects TRBV5-5 to TRBJ2-3; 11 bases map to TRBD2. Trimming cost V 5 bases and J 7 bases; bases outside gene matches: 9. The CDR3 has 15 residues. The germline V gene encodes CDR1 SGHKS and CDR2 YYEKEE (reference sequence). The CDR3 sequence is CASRDLAGGANTQYF. In DNA, the CDR3 is TGTGCCAGCAGAGATCTAGCGGGGGGAGCGAATACGCAGTATTTT.

The chain carries TRBV3-1 (or the pseudogene TRBV3-2) and TRBJ2-6, with D perhaps TRBD1 (5 bases). CDR3 length: 14 residues. V lost 1 base and J lost 7, with 8 bases in between. The germline V gene has CDR1 LGHDT and CDR2 YNNKEL (reference sequence). CDR3 loop: CASSQGGLANVLTF. The CDR3 DNA reads as TGTGCCAGCAGCCAAGGGGGCCTAGCCAACGTCCTGACTTTC.

The rearrangement joins TRBV7-8 to TRBJ1-1; possibly TRBD1 for D (5 bases). CDR3 length: 16 residues. Germline V gene sequence: CDR1 SGHVS, CDR2 FQNEAQ. Trimming took 5 bases from V and 0 from J, leaving 16 bases between them. CDR3 DNA sequence: TGTGCCAGCAGCCCGCAGACAGTCGCAATGAACACTGAAGCTTTCTTT. It is translated as CASSPQTVAMNTEAFF. Variable domain in full (rest from reference TRBV7-8 and TRBJ1-1): GAGVSQSPRYKVAKRGQDVALRCDPISGHVSLFWYQQALGQGPEFLTYFQNEAQLDKSGLPSDRFFAERPEGSVSTLKIQRTQQEDSAVYLCASSPQTVAMNTEAFFGQGTRLTVV.

Only a few counts were recorded for this clone. V and J are TRBV30 and TRBJ1-4, with TRBD1 matching over 7 bases. In germline, CDR1 is GTSNPN, CDR2 SVGIG (reference sequence). With V trimmed by 0 bases and J by 7 bases, 8 bases remained unmatched. CDR3 length equals 15 residues. CDR3 bases: TGTGCCTGGAGTGTAAGCCCAGGGGGGGGTGAAAAACTGTTTTTT. Translation gives CAWSVSPGGGEKLFF.

The gene calls are TRBV9 and TRBJ1-4, with D unresolved. The CDR3 has 16 residues. Trimming stripped 4 bases from V and 8 bases from J, with 21 bases between. Looked up from germline, CDR1 is SGDLS and CDR2 is YYNGEE. CDR3 DNA: TGTGCCAGCAGCCCTCGACCGGACGCGGCGGGGGAAAAACTGTTTTTT. Protein: CASSPRPDAAGEKLFF.

Only one count was recorded for this clone. This chain uses TRBV4-1 with TRBJ1-3, with D hard to call. V lost 0 bases to trimming and J lost 0 bases, with 12 bases between them. The germline V gene encodes CDR1 MGHRA and CDR2 YSYEKL. The CDR3 sequence is 17 residues long. The CDR3 nucleotides read TGCGCCAGCAGCCAAGACCCCACTTTGAGCTCTGGAAACACCATATATTTT. It encodes CASSQDPTLSSGNTIYF.

The V gene is TRBV6-4, the J gene TRBJ1-2; 7 bases line up with TRBD1. There are 16 residues in the CDR3. V was pared by 7 bases and J by 0 bases, with 11 bases of the junction left unmatched. Germline V gene lookup returns CDR1 MRHNA and CDR2 SNTAGT. For the CDR3, the DNA is TGTGCCAGCACCCCAGACGGACAGGAAGCTAACTATGGCTACACCTTC. The encoded protein is CASTPDGQEANYGYTF.

The rearrangement joins TRBV6-5 to TRBJ1-2; perhaps TRBD1 as D (6 bases). Germline V CDR1 and CDR2: MNHEY, SVGAGI. This CDR3 contains 14 residues. V was clipped by 6 bases and J by 6 bases, with 17 bases between them. The CDR3 DNA sequence: TGTGCCAGCAGGCTTGGGGGGCGGGGAGATGGCTACACCTTC. Translation gives CASRLGGRGDGYTF.

V gene TRBV11-3 combines with J gene TRBJ2-1, with D perhaps matching TRBD1 (6 bases). Germline-derived CDR1 and CDR2 are SGHNT and YENEEA. V gave up 7 bases and J gave up 5 bases, with 18 bases separating them. The CDR3 contains 15 residues. CDR3 coding DNA: TGTGCCAGCATCCCCTTTGGGGGCTCGGACAATGAGCAGTTCTTC. Its translation is CASIPFGGSDNEQFF.

This chain joins TRBV18 and TRBJ1-1; 9 nucleotides agree with TRBD1. Germline V CDR1 and CDR2: KGHSH, LQKENI. V shed 3 bases and J 1 base; nucleotides not matched to a gene: 6. The CDR3 is 16 residues long. DNA of the CDR3: TGTGCCAGCTCACCCCCGGGACAGGGAACGAACACTGAAGCTTTCTTT. This gives the protein CASSPPGQGTNTEAFF.

This clone was seen a single time. This chain links TRBV11-2 with TRBJ1-1, with a tentative D call TRBD1 (5 bases). This CDR3 has 15 amino acids. The ends were cut back, 8 bases at V and 1 base at J, with 17 bases in the middle. The germline V gene encodes CDR1 SGHAT and CDR2 FQNNGV. The CDR3 spells CASELGARRNTEAFF. Written as DNA, the CDR3 is TGTGCCAGCGAACTCGGGGCGAGGAGGAACACTGAAGCTTTCTTT.

This sequence joins TRBV11-2 and TRBJ1-1, with 7 nucleotides matching TRBD1. The germline gives CDR1 SGHAT, CDR2 FQNNGV. This CDR3 comprises 15 residues. After removal of 5 bases from V and 0 bases from J, the junction contained 6 bases not matched to a gene. CDR3 nucleotides: TGTGCCAGCAGCCCCAGTGGGACAGTGAACACTGAAGCTTTCTTT. This sequence encodes CASSPSGTVNTEAFF.

The chain employs TRBV6-2 or TRBV6-3 and TRBJ2-1, with 11 bases that match TRBD2. V dropped 4 bases and J dropped 3; count of bases not matched to a gene: 8. CDR3 length: 17 residues. Looked up from germline, CDR1 is MNHEY and CDR2 is SVGEGT. The CDR3 bases are TGTGCCAGCAGTTTCCCTCCTGGACTAGCGGGCTACAATGAGCAGTTCTTC. Translation: CASSFPPGLAGYNEQFF.

This chain joins TRBV14 and TRBJ1-1; perhaps TRBD1 as D (5 bases). From germline, CDR1 is SGHDN and CDR2 FVKESK. The CDR3 contains 16 residues. V gave up 1 base and J gave up 6 bases, with 18 bases separating them. CDR3 residues: CASSQVEEGEEAEAFF. The CDR3 DNA sequence: TGTGCCAGCAGCCAAGTAGAGGAAGGGGAAGAAGCTGAAGCTTTCTTT.